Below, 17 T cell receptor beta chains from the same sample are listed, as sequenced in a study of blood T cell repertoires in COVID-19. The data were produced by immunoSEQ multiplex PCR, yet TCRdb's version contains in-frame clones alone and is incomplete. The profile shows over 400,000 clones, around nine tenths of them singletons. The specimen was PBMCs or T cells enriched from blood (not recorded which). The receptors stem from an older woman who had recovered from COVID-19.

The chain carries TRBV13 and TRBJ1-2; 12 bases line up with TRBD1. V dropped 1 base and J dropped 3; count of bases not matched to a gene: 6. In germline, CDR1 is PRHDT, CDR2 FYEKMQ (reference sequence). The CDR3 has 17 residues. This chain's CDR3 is CASSLDPGTGGDYGYTF. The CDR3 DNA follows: TGTGCCAGCAGCTTAGACCCCGGGACAGGGGGCGACTATGGCTACACCTTC.

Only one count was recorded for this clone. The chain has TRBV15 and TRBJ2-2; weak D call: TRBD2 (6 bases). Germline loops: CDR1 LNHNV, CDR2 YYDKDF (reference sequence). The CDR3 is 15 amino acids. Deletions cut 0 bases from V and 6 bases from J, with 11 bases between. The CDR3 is CATSRDLREAGELFF. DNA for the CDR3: TGTGCCACCAGCAGAGATCTGAGGGAGGCCGGGGAGCTGTTTTTT.

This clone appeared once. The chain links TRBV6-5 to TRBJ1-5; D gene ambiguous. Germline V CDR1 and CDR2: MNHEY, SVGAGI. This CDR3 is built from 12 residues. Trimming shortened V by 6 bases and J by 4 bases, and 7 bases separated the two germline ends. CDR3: CASRIGNQPQHF. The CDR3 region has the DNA TGTGCCAGCAGGATCGGGAATCAGCCCCAGCATTTT.

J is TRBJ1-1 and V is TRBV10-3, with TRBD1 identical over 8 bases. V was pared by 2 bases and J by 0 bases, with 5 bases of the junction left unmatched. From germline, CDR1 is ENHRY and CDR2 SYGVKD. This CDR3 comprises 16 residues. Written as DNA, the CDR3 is TGTGCCATCAGTGAGCCGGACAGGGAATTGAACACTGAAGCTTTCTTT. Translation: CAISEPDRELNTEAFF.

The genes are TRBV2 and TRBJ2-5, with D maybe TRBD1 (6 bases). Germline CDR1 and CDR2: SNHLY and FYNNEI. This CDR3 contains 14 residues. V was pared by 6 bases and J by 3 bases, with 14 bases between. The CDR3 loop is CASRHRVREETQYF. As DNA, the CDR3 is TGTGCCAGCAGGCACAGGGTGAGGGAAGAGACCCAGTACTTC.

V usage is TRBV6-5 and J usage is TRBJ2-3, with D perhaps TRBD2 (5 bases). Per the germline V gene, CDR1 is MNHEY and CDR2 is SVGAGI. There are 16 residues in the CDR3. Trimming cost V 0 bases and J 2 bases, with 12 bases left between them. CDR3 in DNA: TGTGCCAGCAGTTACTCGGGGAGAGCCCCCACAGATACGCAGTATTTT. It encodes CASSYSGRAPTDTQYF.

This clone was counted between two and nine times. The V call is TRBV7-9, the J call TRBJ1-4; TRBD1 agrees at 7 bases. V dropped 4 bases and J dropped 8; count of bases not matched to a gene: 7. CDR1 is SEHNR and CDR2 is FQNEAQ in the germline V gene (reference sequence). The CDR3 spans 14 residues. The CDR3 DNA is TGTGCCAGCAGCTATCGACAGGGAGAGGAAAAACTGTTTTTT. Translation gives CASSYRQGEEKLFF.

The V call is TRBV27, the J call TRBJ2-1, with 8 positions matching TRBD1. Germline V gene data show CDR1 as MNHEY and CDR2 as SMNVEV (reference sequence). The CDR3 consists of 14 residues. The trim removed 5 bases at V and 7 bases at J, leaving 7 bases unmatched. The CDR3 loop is CASSPRRGLNEQFF. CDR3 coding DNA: TGTGCCAGCAGTCCACGCAGGGGGCTGAATGAGCAGTTCTTC.

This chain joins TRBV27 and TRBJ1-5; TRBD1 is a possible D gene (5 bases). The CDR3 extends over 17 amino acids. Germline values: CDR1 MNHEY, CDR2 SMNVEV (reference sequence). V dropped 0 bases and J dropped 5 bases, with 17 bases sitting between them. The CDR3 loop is CASSLSKWQGGDQPQHF. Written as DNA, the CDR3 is TGTGCCAGCAGTTTATCGAAATGGCAGGGAGGCGATCAGCCCCAGCATTTT.

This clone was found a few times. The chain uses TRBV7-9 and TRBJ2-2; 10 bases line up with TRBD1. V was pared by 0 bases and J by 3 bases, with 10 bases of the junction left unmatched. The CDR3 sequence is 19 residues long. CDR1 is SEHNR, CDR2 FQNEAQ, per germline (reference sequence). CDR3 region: CASSLAFGTGAIDTGELFF. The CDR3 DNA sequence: TGTGCCAGCAGCTTAGCCTTCGGGACAGGGGCAATCGACACCGGGGAGCTGTTTTTT.

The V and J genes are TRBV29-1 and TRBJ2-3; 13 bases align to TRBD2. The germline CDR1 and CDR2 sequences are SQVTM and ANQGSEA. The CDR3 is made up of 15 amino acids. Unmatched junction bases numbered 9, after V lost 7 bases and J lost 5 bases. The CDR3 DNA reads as TGCAGCGCCGGTGGACTAGCGGGGGTGGGAGATACGCAGTATTTT. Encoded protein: CSAGGLAGVGDTQYF.

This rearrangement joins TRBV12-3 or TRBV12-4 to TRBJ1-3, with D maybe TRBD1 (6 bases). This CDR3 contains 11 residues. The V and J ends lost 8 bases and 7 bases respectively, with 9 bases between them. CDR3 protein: CASGTRNTIYF. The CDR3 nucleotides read TGTGCCAGCGGGACACGGAACACCATATATTTT.

CDR3 bases: TGTGCCAGCAGAGTTAATTCAGGGTTATCCTACGAGCAGTACGTC. Protein sequence: CASRVNSGLSYEQYV. The chain couples TRBV6-5 to TRBJ2-7, with a weak D call TRBD1 (5 bases). CDR1 and CDR2 (germline): MNHEY, SVGAGI. Between the trimmed V and J ends, which lost 6 bases and 1 base, there was a span of 16 bases. The CDR3 runs 15 residues.

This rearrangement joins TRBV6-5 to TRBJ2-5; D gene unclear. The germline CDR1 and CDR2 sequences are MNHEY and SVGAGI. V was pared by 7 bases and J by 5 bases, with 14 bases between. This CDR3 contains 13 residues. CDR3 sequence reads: CASTERQWETQYF. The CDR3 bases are TGTGCCAGCACCGAGAGGCAGTGGGAGACCCAGTACTTC.

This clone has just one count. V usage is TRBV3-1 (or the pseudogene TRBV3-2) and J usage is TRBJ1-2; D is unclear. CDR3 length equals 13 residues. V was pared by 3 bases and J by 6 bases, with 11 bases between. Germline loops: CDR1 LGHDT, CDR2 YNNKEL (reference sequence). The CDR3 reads CASSHASAHGYTF. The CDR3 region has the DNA TGTGCCAGCAGCCATGCGTCCGCTCATGGCTACACCTTC.

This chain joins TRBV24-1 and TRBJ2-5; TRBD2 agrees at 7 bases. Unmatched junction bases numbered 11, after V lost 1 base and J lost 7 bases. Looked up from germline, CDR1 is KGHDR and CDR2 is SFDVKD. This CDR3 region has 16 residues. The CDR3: CATSDLSTGGPGTQYF. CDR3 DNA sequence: TGTGCCACCAGTGATTTAAGTACGGGGGGACCGGGGACCCAGTACTTC.

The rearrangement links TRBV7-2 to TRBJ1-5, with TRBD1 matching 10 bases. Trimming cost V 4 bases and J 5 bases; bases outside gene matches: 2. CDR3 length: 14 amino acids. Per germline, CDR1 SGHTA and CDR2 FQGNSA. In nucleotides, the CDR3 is TGTGCCAGCAGCTACGGACAGGGGGATCAGCCCCAGCATTTT. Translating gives CASSYGQGDQPQHF.